This T cell receptor beta chain was documented in a study of T-cell memory formation after mild COVID-19 (dated by TCRdb to the early 2020s). Describing the broader study: TCR sequence clusters from the two donors were found to be largely donor specific. In a couple of donors, T-cell clones that expanded and contracted after mild COVID-19 were tracked by sequencing TCRalpha and TCRbeta repertoires over time. Two young, previously healthy adult volunteers made up the cohort, one male and one female.

Concerning this clonotype: Its antigen remains unidentified. One base away there is no much larger clone; base qualities are not given.

Ficoll-Paque density gradient centrifugation was the method used to isolate PBMCs. Sequencing relied on an Illumina NovaSeq 6000. TCRalpha and TCRbeta cDNA libraries were built by 5'RACE with constant-segment primers, adding sample barcodes and unique molecular identifiers. RNA was extracted from every sample with Trizol reagent. Libraries were amplified in two PCR steps, with a second sample barcode and Illumina TruSeq adapters added in the second step. Libraries were sequenced on an Illumina NovaSeq with 2 x 150 bp paired-end reads. The paper's data handling went like this. With migec v1.2.7, reads were demultiplexed and then collapsed into UMI-guided consensus sequences. Using mixcr v2.1.11, UMI consensuses were aligned to TRA and TRB V and J templates and then assembled into clonotypes. Clonotypes were classified as expanded or contracted when called significant by both edgeR and NoisET, with noise models trained on biological replicates. edgeR calls used a false discovery rate-adjusted p below 0.01 and a log2 fold-change threshold of 1. PCA with hierarchical clustering of max-normalized trajectories of the 1000 most abundant clonotypes was used as exploratory dynamics analysis. The CD4 or CD8 phenotype of responding clones was assigned using the separately sequenced CD4+ and CD8+ repertoires. TCRdb's own reprocessing of the public reads used fastp at Q25 and MiXCR and kept productive beta chains. Identical CDR3 proteins give one entry, which carries the most common genes and DNA. The V and J calls reflect TCRdb's pipeline rather than the authors' work. The sample table holds approximately 290,000 distinct CDR3 sequences, of which less than 20% were seen once. The ten largest clones capture roughly a fifth of the sample.

The full study reports these points: Whether the second-wave clones peaking on day 37 were SARS-CoV-2 specific was not confirmed. The study covered only a couple of mild cases, and larger cohorts including severe cases with pre-infection samples were considered necessary. Clones contracting from day 15 to 85 had balanced CD4/CD8 phenotypes, while a second wave expanding from day 15 to 37 was biased towards CD4+. Contracting CD4+ clones were located mainly in the CM and EM memory subsets, whereas CD8+ clones were found to be enriched in EMRA. Some responding clones were detected in pre-infection memory, which suggested that pre-existing cross-reactive memory T cells had joined the SARS-CoV-2 response.

The germline V gene provides CDR1 MNHEY and CDR2 SVGAGI. V is cut by 0 bases and J by 3 bases, and the space between the germline ends is 8 bases. CDR3 length: 14 amino acids, cysteine to phenylalanine. Only the CDR3 part of the read is kept: 42 bases, read in frame from the first base. The V and J segments used are TRBV6-5 and TRBJ1-1, with the D gene uncertain. Sequences were obtained from PBMCs or a T cell subset sorted from them (not recorded which). The receptor was derived from a man aged 18 to 30 who had mild COVID-19 (a few samples of this study predate the infection). The sample titles of this study are shuffled in the database, so cell type and time point are left out; the donor was told from shared clones. At the DNA level, the sequence is TGTGCCAGCAGTTACTCACTGGGCGACACTGAAGCTTTCTTT. It specifies CASSYSLGDTEAFF.